The 23 T cell receptor beta chains listed next were all sequenced from one sample in a study of spatial heterogeneity in lung cancer. This sample's time point: sample taken at primary tumor resection. TCRdb independently ran MiXCR on the 5' RACE reads; one entry per CDR3 protein. Of some 1,200 distinct CDR3 sequences listed, around 10% are singletons. Points from the study as a whole: The study found that expanded intratumoral alpha and beta TCR counts tracked tumor mutation counts.

Antigen specificity for these receptors is unknown. Sequenced here: lung tumor tissue, sampled at surgery. These receptors were collected from a male donor with early-stage non-small cell lung cancer.

Within the sample, this clonotype is medium-sized. The chain couples TRBV6-1 to TRBJ2-1, with TRBD1 as a possible D gene (5 bases). The V end lost 10 bases, the J end lost 4 bases, and 17 bases lay between the germline ends. Germline CDR1 MNHNS, CDR2 SASEGT. This CDR3 comprises 14 residues. This CDR3 is CATKDTRDYNEQFF. The CDR3 DNA follows: TGTGCCACCAAAGATACCAGGGATTACAATGAGCAGTTCTTC.

This clonotype was observed at least ten times. The chain links TRBV7-2 to TRBJ2-7; no clear D gene. The ends were cut back, 3 bases at V and 7 bases at J, with 7 bases in the middle. The CDR3 sequence is 11 residues long. Germline-derived CDR1 and CDR2 are SGHTA and FQGNSA. CDR3 DNA: TGTGCCAGCAGCTTTCTAGGGGAGCAGTACTTC. It specifies CASSFLGEQYF.

This clonotype was observed many times. The chain uses TRBV12-3 or TRBV12-4 and TRBJ2-2, with 8 bases lining up with TRBD2. V lost 7 bases, J lost 0 bases, and 4 bases stayed unmatched. The CDR3 has 15 residues. CDR3 residues: CASTYGGANTGELFF. For the CDR3, the DNA is TGTGCCAGCACCTACGGGGGGGCGAACACCGGGGAGCTGTTTTTT.

This clonotype is medium-sized within its sample. The chain recombines TRBV20-1 with TRBJ2-3; TRBD2 might be the D (6 bases). Germline V lookup: CDR1 DFQATT, CDR2 SNEGSKA (reference sequence). Trimming shortened V by 5 bases and J by 4 bases, and 16 bases separated the two germline ends. The CDR3 consists of 14 residues. CDR3 DNA: TGCAGTGCTCAGACCCCAGGGAGGCCAGATACGCAGTATTTT. Its translation is CSAQTPGRPDTQYF.

By sample fraction, this clonotype is medium-sized. J is TRBJ1-5 and V is TRBV5-6; perhaps TRBD1 as D (5 bases). V was clipped by 4 bases and J by 12 bases, with 14 bases between them. The CDR3 sequence is 12 residues long. Germline V CDR1 and CDR2: SGHDT, YYEEEE. Here the CDR3 reads CASSQGTELQHF. The CDR3 DNA is TGTGCCAGCAGCCAAGGGACGGAGCTCCAGCATTTT.

Judged by abundance, this clonotype is medium-sized (0.01 to 0.1%). The chain has TRBV27 and TRBJ1-2, with a possible D match to TRBD1 (5 bases). The CDR3 has 15 amino acids. Trimming pared 3 bases from V and 5 bases from J, leaving 16 bases between. Germline lookup yields CDR1 MNHEY and CDR2 SMNVEV (reference sequence). Here the CDR3 DNA reads TGTGCCAGCAGTTTCAGAGCAGGGAGGGAGTATGGCTACACCTTC. Translating gives CASSFRAGREYGYTF.

This clonotype qualifies as medium-sized. The chain couples TRBV5-1 to TRBJ2-1, with 9 bases matching TRBD2. The J segment lost 5 bases and the V segment lost 0 bases, leaving 3 bases of the junction unmatched. The CDR3 totals 15 residues. CDR1 is SGHRS, CDR2 YFSETQ, per germline. The CDR3 sequence is CASSLVPSGNNEQFF. The CDR3 nucleotides read TGCGCCAGCAGCTTGGTTCCTAGCGGGAACAATGAGCAGTTCTTC.

This clonotype was observed a few times. The genes are TRBV12-3 or TRBV12-4 and TRBJ2-3, with D possibly being TRBD1 (6 bases). The V and J ends lost 3 bases and 5 bases respectively, with 12 bases between them. This CDR3 has 14 residues. CDR3 protein: CASSFGGAGDTQYF. The DNA of the CDR3 is TGTGCCAGCAGTTTTGGGGGCGCGGGAGATACGCAGTATTTT.

By share, this clonotype counts as medium-sized. The rearrangement links TRBV19 to TRBJ1-5, with a tentative D call TRBD1 (5 bases). Germline values: CDR1 LNHDA, CDR2 SQIVND (reference sequence). V dropped 7 bases and J dropped 2 bases, with 18 bases sitting between them. The CDR3 is 16 residues long. CDR3 in amino acids: CASTQTAPRGNQPQHF. In DNA, the CDR3 is TGTGCCAGTACCCAGACAGCTCCAAGGGGCAATCAGCCCCAGCATTTT.

By its share, this clonotype is medium-sized. The chain uses TRBV9 and TRBJ2-3; D uncertain. Looked up from germline, CDR1 is SGDLS and CDR2 is YYNGEE. V was cut by 1 base and J by 1 base, with 7 bases left in between. The CDR3 contains 14 residues. Here the CDR3 DNA reads TGTGCCAGCAGCGTATACAGCGGCACAGATACGCAGTATTTT. This sequence encodes CASSVYSGTDTQYF. Together with reference TRBV9 and TRBJ2-3, the CDR3 gives the full variable domain: DSGVTQTPKHLITATGQRVTLRCSPRSGDLSVYWYQQSLDQGLQFLIQYYNGEERAKGNILERFSAQQFPDLHSELNLSSLELGDSALYFCASSVYSGTDTQYFGPGTRLTVL.

In this sample, this clonotype turned up a few times. DNA for the CDR3: TGTGCCAGCAGCCCCCATCAAGGCAATGAGCAGTTCTTC. This sequence encodes CASSPHQGNEQFF. This chain links TRBV4-2 with TRBJ2-1; unclear D gene. The CDR3 length is 13 residues. Germline lookup yields CDR1 LGHNA and CDR2 YNFKEQ. V was cut by 4 bases and J by 6 bases, with 10 bases left in between.

This clonotype qualifies as medium-sized. V gene TRBV3-1 combines with J gene TRBJ2-7; 8 nucleotides match TRBD2. The V gene end was trimmed by 4 bases and the J gene end by 2 bases; junction bases not matched to a gene: 10. The CDR3 spans 16 residues. From germline, CDR1 is LGHDT and CDR2 YNNKEL (reference sequence). CDR3 loop: CASSLGVGAGAYEQYF. CDR3 in DNA: TGTGCCAGCAGCCTGGGGGTTGGAGCGGGAGCCTACGAGCAGTACTTC.

This clonotype has more than one count but fewer than ten. J is TRBJ2-1 and V is TRBV5-1; 10 nucleotides match TRBD1. With 8 bases clipped from V and 4 bases from J, the junction kept 6 bases outside the gene matches. From germline, CDR1 is SGHRS and CDR2 YFSETQ. CDR3 length: 14 residues. This chain's CDR3 is CASRGTGDYNEQFF. The CDR3 coding sequence is TGCGCCAGTAGAGGGACAGGGGATTACAATGAGCAGTTCTTC.

The rearrangement uses TRBV27 and TRBJ1-1; maybe TRBD1 (5 bases). Trimming cost V 6 bases and J 9 bases, with 23 bases left between them. The CDR3 consists of 15 residues. Per germline, CDR1 MNHEY and CDR2 SMNVEV (reference sequence). Written as DNA, the CDR3 is TGTGCCAGCAGGGAAAGCATAGGGGCTCTCATCCAAGCTTTCTTT. Amino acid sequence: CASRESIGALIQAFF.

This clonotype was picked up many times. The rearrangement links TRBV6-1 to TRBJ1-1, with unresolved D. Germline V gene lookup returns CDR1 MNHNS and CDR2 SASEGT. The V end lost 2 bases, the J end lost 3 bases, and 13 bases lay between the germline ends. This CDR3 is built from 15 residues. CDR3 bases: TGTGCCAGCAGTGAACAGGCACGGGGTTACACTGAAGCTTTCTTT. It yields the protein CASSEQARGYTEAFF.

This clonotype is medium-sized within its sample. The rearrangement uses TRBV7-9 and TRBJ2-1; 15 bases fit TRBD2. This CDR3 spans 18 amino acids. CDR1 and CDR2 from the germline V gene are SEHNR and FQNEAQ (reference sequence). J gave up 4 bases and V 5 bases, and 9 bases lay outside the gene matches. The CDR3: CASSPPRTSGRAYNEQFF. CDR3 bases: TGTGCCAGCAGCCCACCCCGGACTAGCGGGAGGGCGTACAATGAGCAGTTCTTC. Full variable domain (remainder filled in from reference TRBV7-9 and TRBJ2-1): DTGVSQNPRHKITKRGQNVTFRCDPISEHNRLYWYRQTLGQGPEFLTYFQNEAQLEKSRLLSDRFSAERPKGSFSTLEIQRTEQGDSAMYLCASSPPRTSGRAYNEQFFGPGTRLTVL.

In its sample, this clonotype ranks as hyperexpanded. The rearrangement links TRBV6-1 to TRBJ1-2; a weak D match, TRBD1 (6 bases). The CDR3 covers 15 residues. The V end was cut by 0 bases, the J end by 3 bases, with 11 bases between. The germline V gene has CDR1 MNHNS and CDR2 SASEGT. CDR3 DNA: TGTGCCAGCAGTGAAGCTGTGGGGGGCTACTATGGCTACACCTTC. Translating it yields CASSEAVGGYYGYTF.

The rearrangement uses TRBV5-1 and TRBJ2-3; D uncertain. Per the germline V gene, CDR1 is SGHRS and CDR2 is YFSETQ. The CDR3 length is 14 residues. Trimming stripped 0 bases from V and 5 bases from J, with 10 bases between. CDR3 nucleotide sequence: TGCGCCAGCAGCTTGGCCCTCCCGATAGATACGCAGTATTTT. This encodes CASSLALPIDTQYF.

By share, this clonotype ranks as medium-sized (0.01 to 0.1%). The chain employs TRBV20-1 and TRBJ1-5; no clear D gene. V was clipped by 2 bases and J by 2 bases, with 10 bases between them. The length of the CDR3 is 14 residues. The V gene's germline CDR1 is DFQATT and CDR2 SNEGSKA (reference sequence). DNA for the CDR3: TGCAGTGCTAGAATGGGTGGGGGCAATCAGCCCCAGCATTTT. It yields the protein CSARMGGGNQPQHF.

The V call is TRBV6-5, the J call TRBJ2-7; the D gene is possibly TRBD1 (7 bases). Germline assignment: CDR1 MNHEY and CDR2 SVGAGI. The CDR3 is made up of 12 amino acids. Trimming took off 10 bases at V and 3 bases at J, with 13 bases between the two ends. CDR3 sequence reads: CATRQGLYEQYF. The CDR3 DNA reads as TGTGCCACCAGACAGGGACTCTACGAGCAGTACTTC.

In its sample, this clonotype was seen a few times. V is TRBV12-3 or TRBV12-4 and J is TRBJ2-1, with D perhaps matching TRBD1 (5 bases). Trimming shortened V by 3 bases and J by 13 bases, and 10 bases separated the two germline ends. The CDR3 is 11 amino acids. The CDR3 spells CASSFIGDQFF. DNA for the CDR3: TGTGCCAGCAGTTTCATAGGGGATCAGTTCTTC.

This clonotype has just a few counts. A read error may be the cause here, since a much bigger clone is one base away. The genes are TRBV19 and TRBJ2-3, with D maybe TRBD2 (5 bases). This CDR3 has 15 amino acids. CDR1 and CDR2 from the germline V gene are LNHDA and SQIVND (reference sequence). Trimming cost V 5 bases and J 2 bases, with 14 bases left between them. CDR3 coding DNA: TGTGCCAGTAGTGTGAAGACTACCATCACAGATACGCAGTATTTT. Protein: CASSVKTTITDTQYF. Complete variable domain (other parts from reference TRBV19 and TRBJ2-3): DGGITQSPKYLFRKEGQNVTLSCEQNLNHDAMYWYRQDPGQGLRLIYYSQIVNDFQKGDIAEGYSVSREKKESFPLTVTSAQKNPTAFYLCASSVKTTITDTQYFGPGTRLTVL.

This clonotype showed up many times. V gene TRBV7-9 combines with J gene TRBJ2-6, with no clear D. The CDR3 extends over 15 amino acids. Germline V gene lookup returns CDR1 SEHNR and CDR2 FQNEAQ (reference sequence). The V end was cut by 0 bases, the J end by 4 bases, with 7 bases between. DNA of the CDR3: TGTGCCAGCAGCTTAGCGGGTTACGGGGCCAACGTCCTGACTTTC. Amino acid sequence: CASSLAGYGANVLTF.